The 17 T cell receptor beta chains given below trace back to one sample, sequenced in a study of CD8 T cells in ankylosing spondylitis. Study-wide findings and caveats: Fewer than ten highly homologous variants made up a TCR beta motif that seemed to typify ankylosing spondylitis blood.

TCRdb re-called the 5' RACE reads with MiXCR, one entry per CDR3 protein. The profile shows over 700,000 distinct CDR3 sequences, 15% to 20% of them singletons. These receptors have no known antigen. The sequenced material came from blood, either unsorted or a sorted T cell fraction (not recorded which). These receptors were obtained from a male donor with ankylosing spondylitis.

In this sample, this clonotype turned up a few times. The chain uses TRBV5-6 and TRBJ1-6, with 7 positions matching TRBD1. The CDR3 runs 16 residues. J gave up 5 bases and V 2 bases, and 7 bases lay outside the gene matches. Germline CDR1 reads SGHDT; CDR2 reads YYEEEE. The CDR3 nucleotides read TGTGCCAGCAGCTTATTTACAGGGGTGAATAATTCACCCCTCCACTTT. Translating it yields CASSLFTGVNNSPLHF.

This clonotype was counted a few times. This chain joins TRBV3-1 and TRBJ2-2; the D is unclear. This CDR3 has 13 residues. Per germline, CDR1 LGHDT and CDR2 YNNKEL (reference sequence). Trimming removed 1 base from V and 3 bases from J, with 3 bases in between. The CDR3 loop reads CASSQGYTGELFF. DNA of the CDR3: TGTGCCAGCAGCCAAGGCTACACCGGGGAGCTGTTTTTT.

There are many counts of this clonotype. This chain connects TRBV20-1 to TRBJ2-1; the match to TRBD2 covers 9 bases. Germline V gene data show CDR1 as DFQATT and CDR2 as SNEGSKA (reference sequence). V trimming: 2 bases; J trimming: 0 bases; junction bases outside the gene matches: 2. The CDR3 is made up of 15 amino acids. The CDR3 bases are TGCAGTGCTAGAAAAGCGGGAGGCTCCTACAATGAGCAGTTCTTC. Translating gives CSARKAGGSYNEQFF.

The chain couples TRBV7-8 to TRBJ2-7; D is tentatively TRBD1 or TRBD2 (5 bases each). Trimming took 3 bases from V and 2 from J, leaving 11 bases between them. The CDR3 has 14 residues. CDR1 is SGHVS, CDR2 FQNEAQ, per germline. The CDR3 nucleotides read TGTGCCAGCAGCTTGGGGGTTAGTACCTACGAGCAGTACTTC. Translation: CASSLGVSTYEQYF. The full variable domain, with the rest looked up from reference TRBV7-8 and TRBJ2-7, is GAGVSQSPRYKVAKRGQDVALRCDPISGHVSLFWYQQALGQGPEFLTYFQNEAQLDKSGLPSDRFFAERPEGSVSTLKIQRTQQEDSAVYLCASSLGVSTYEQYFGPGTRLTVT.

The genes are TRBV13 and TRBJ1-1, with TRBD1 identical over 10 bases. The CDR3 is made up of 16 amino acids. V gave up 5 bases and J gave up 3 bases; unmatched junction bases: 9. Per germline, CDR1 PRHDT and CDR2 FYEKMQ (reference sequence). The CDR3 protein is CASSASGTGADTEAFF. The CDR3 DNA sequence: TGTGCCAGCAGCGCGTCCGGGACAGGGGCAGACACTGAAGCTTTCTTT. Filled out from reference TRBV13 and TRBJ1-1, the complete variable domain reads AAGVIQSPRHLIKEKRETATLKCYPIPRHDTVYWYQQGPGQDPQFLISFYEKMQSDKGSIPDRFSAQQFSDYHSELNMSSLELGDSALYFCASSASGTGADTEAFFGQGTRLTVV.

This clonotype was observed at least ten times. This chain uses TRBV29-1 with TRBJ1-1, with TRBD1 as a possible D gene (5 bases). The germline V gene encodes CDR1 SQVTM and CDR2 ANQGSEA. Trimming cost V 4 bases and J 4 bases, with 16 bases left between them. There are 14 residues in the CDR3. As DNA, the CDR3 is TGCAGCGTTGCAACAGGAACCGCGAGCACTGAAGCTTTCTTT. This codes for CSVATGTASTEAFF.

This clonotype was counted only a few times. The CDR3 region is CASSLAGQTTSPLHF. For the CDR3, the DNA is TGTGCCAGCAGCTTGGCCGGGCAGACAACTTCACCCCTCCACTTT. The chain uses TRBV5-6 and TRBJ1-6, with unresolved D. V was clipped by 0 bases and J by 9 bases, with 13 bases between them. Per germline, CDR1 SGHDT and CDR2 YYEEEE. The CDR3 is made up of 15 amino acids.

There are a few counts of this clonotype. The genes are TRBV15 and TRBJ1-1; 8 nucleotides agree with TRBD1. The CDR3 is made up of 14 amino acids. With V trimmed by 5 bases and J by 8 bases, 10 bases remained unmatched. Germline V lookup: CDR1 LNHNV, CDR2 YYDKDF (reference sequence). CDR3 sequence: CATSPRGLGGEAFF. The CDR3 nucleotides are TGTGCCACCAGCCCCAGGGGGCTTGGGGGAGAAGCTTTCTTT.

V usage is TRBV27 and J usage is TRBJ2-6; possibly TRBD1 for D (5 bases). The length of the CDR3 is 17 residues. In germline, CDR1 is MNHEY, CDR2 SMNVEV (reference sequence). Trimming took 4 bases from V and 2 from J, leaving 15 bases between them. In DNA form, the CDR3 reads TGTGCCAGCAGTTCAATAGGGGCAGGGACTGGGGCCAACGTCCTGACTTTC. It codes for CASSSIGAGTGANVLTF.

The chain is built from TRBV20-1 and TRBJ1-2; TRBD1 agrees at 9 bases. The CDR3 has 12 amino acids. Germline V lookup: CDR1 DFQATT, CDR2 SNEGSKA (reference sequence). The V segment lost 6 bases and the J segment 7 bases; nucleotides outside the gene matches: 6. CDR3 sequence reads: CSAPQGASGYTF. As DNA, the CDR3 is TGCAGTGCCCCACAGGGGGCATCTGGCTACACCTTC.

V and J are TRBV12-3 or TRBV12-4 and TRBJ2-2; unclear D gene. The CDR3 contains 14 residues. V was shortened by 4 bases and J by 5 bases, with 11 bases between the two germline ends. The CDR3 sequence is CASSYYSSTGELFF. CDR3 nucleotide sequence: TGTGCCAGCAGTTATTATAGTTCGACCGGGGAGCTGTTTTTT.

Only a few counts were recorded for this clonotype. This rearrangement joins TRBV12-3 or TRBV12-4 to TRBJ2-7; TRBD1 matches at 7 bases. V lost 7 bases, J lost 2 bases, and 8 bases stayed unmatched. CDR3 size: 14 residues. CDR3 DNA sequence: TGTGCCAGCAATCTCAAGGGACAGACCTACGAGCAGTACTTC. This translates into CASNLKGQTYEQYF.

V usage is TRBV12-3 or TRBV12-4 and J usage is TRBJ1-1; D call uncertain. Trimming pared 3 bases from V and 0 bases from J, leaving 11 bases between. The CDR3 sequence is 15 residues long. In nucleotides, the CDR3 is TGTGCCAGCAGTTTTCGTTCACTATTGAACACTGAAGCTTTCTTT. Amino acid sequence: CASSFRSLLNTEAFF.

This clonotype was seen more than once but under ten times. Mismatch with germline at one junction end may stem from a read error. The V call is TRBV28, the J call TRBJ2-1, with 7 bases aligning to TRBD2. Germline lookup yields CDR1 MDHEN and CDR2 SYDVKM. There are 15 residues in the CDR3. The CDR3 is CASTPWGGEYNEQFF. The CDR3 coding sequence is TGTGCCAGCACCCCATGGGGGGGTGAGTACAACGAGCAGTTCTTC. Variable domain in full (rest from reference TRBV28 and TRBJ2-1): DVKVTQSSRYLVKRTGEKVFLECVQDMDHENMFWYRQDPGLGLRLIYFSYDVKMKEKGDIPEGYSVSREKKERFSLILESASTNQTSMYLCASTPWGGEYNEQFFGPGTRLTVL.

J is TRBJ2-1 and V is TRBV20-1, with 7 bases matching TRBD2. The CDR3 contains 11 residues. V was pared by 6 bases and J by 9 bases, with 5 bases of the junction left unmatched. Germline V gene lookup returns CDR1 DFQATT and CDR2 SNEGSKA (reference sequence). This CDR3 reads CSAPLAREQFF. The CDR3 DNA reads TGCAGTGCACCACTAGCGCGTGAGCAGTTCTTC.

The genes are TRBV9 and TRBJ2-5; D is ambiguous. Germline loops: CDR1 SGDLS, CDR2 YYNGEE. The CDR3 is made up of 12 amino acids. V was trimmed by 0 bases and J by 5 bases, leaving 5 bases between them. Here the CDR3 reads CASSVGFETQYF. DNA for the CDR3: TGTGCCAGCAGCGTAGGTTTCGAGACCCAGTACTTC.

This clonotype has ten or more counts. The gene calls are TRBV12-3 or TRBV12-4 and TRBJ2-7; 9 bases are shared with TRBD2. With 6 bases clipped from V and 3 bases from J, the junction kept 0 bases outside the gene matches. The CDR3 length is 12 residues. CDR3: CASRTSGYEQYF. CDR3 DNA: TGTGCCAGCAGGACTAGCGGCTACGAGCAGTACTTC.